These 19 T cell receptor beta chains were sequenced from one sample in a study of blood T cell repertoires in COVID-19. Here immunoSEQ multiplex PCR was the method, and the copy in TCRdb shows in-frame clones only, minus some. The sample yields about 54,000 clones, around nine tenths seen once. The sequenced sample was peripheral blood. These TCRs come from a man aged 60 to 75 with active COVID-19.

This clone was counted between two and nine times. The chain links TRBV5-6 to TRBJ1-1; tentative D call: TRBD1 (6 bases). Germline CDR1 is SGHDT and CDR2 is YYEEEE. The CDR3 length is 15 residues. The V gene lost 0 bases and the J gene lost 4 bases, with 13 bases spanning the gap. The CDR3 is CASSLGYRALTEAFF. CDR3 nucleotides: TGTGCCAGCAGCTTGGGGTACAGGGCTCTCACTGAAGCTTTCTTT.

The chain couples TRBV4-1 to TRBJ2-1; 13 bases map to TRBD2. CDR3 length: 16 residues. Germline V lookup: CDR1 MGHRA, CDR2 YSYEKL. The V segment lost 1 base and the J segment 6 bases; nucleotides outside the gene matches: 3. CDR3 region: CASSQARTSGGNEQFF. CDR3 coding DNA: TGCGCCAGCAGCCAAGCCCGGACTAGCGGGGGCAATGAGCAGTTCTTC.

The V call is TRBV6-6, the J call TRBJ1-2; 7 bases agree with TRBD1. Per germline, CDR1 MNHNY and CDR2 SVGAGI (reference sequence). The length of the CDR3 is 14 residues. With V trimmed by 6 bases and J by 4 bases, 8 bases remained unmatched. The CDR3 protein is CASRAGTASYGYTF. CDR3 sequence (DNA): TGTGCCAGCAGGGCCGGGACAGCAAGCTATGGCTACACCTTC.

V gene TRBV11-2 combines with J gene TRBJ2-1; 14 bases agree with TRBD2. Losses at the gene ends were 4 bases for V and 15 bases for J; bases not matched to a gene: 11. CDR1 is SGHAT and CDR2 is FQNNGV in the germline V gene. CDR3 length: 15 residues. The CDR3 loop is CASSSPTSGRAWGFF. Written as DNA, the CDR3 is TGTGCCAGCAGCTCTCCGACTAGCGGGAGGGCCTGGGGGTTCTTC.

This clone was seen a single time. V and J are TRBV21-1 and TRBJ1-2; the table calls TRBD1, which could not be checked here. TRBV21-1 is flagged as a pseudogene. This CDR3 has 18 amino acids. Written as DNA, the CDR3 is TGTGCCAGCAGCTCCCCGCCGGGGTGGTACAGGGGAAGAGACGGCTACACCTTC. It yields the protein CASSSPPGWYRGRDGYTF.

The chain recombines TRBV2 with TRBJ2-1; 13 bases align to TRBD2. This CDR3 spans 15 amino acids. With V trimmed by 6 bases and J by 4 bases, 3 bases remained unmatched. The V gene's germline CDR1 is SNHLY and CDR2 FYNNEI. The CDR3 region has the DNA TGTGCCAGCAGCGAGACTAGCGGGGGGTACAATGAGCAGTTCTTC. It translates to CASSETSGGYNEQFF.

The chain uses TRBV27 and TRBJ2-1; 9 nucleotides align to TRBD1. From germline, CDR1 is MNHEY and CDR2 SMNVEV (reference sequence). The CDR3 length is 17 residues. J gave up 5 bases and V 1 base, and 9 bases lay outside the gene matches. The CDR3 coding sequence is TGTGCCAGCAGTTTATTCCCTGGGACAGGGTCCGACAATGAGCAGTTCTTC. Amino acids: CASSLFPGTGSDNEQFF.

The chain uses TRBV29-1 and TRBJ1-1, with 7 nucleotides matching TRBD1. V dropped 4 bases and J dropped 1; count of bases not matched to a gene: 0. Germline V lookup: CDR1 SQVTM, CDR2 ANQGSEA. The CDR3 spans 12 residues. CDR3 in amino acids: CSVGTGNTEAFF. DNA for the CDR3: TGCAGCGTTGGGACAGGGAACACTGAAGCTTTCTTT.

The rearrangement joins TRBV4-1 to TRBJ2-1, with 8 bases lining up with TRBD2. The length of the CDR3 is 16 residues. J lost 3 bases, V lost 4 bases, and 8 bases had no gene match. The germline gives CDR1 MGHRA, CDR2 YSYEKL. CDR3 coding DNA: TGCGCCAGCAGCCCAGGAGGACTAGCTGGCTACAATGAGCAGTTCTTC. This translates into CASSPGGLAGYNEQFF.

V usage is TRBV6-1 and J usage is TRBJ2-7; 7 bases map to TRBD1. The CDR3 covers 15 residues. Germline CDR1 and CDR2: MNHNS and SASEGT. J was trimmed by 5 bases and V by 3 bases; bases with no gene match: 10. The CDR3 DNA reads as TGTGCCAGCAGTGACACGGCAGGGGGTCGCCACGAGCAGTACTTC. Its protein product is CASSDTAGGRHEQYF.

The chain recombines TRBV24-1 with TRBJ2-5, with 8 bases identical to TRBD1. CDR1 is KGHDR, CDR2 SFDVKD, per germline. With 7 bases clipped from V and 4 bases from J, the junction kept 13 bases outside the gene matches. The CDR3 extends over 16 amino acids. CDR3 region: CATSATPGQGIETQYF. The CDR3 DNA reads as TGTGCCACCAGCGCCACCCCAGGACAGGGTATAGAGACCCAGTACTTC.

This clone was seen a single time. V and J are TRBV18 and TRBJ2-7; TRBD2 agrees at 7 bases. The J segment lost 1 base and the V segment lost 3 bases, leaving 6 bases of the junction unmatched. Germline V lookup: CDR1 KGHSH, CDR2 LQKENI. This CDR3 comprises 15 residues. The DNA of the CDR3 is TGTGCCAGCTCACCCGGGGCTAGCGGATCCTACGAGCAGTACTTC. Translated, it gives CASSPGASGSYEQYF.

The chain combines TRBV2 with TRBJ1-5; 9 positions agree with TRBD1. The CDR3 runs to 15 residues. Trimming removed 1 base from V and 6 bases from J; junction bases left unmatched: 4. Germline V lookup: CDR1 SNHLY, CDR2 FYNNEI. CDR3 bases: TGTGCCAGCAGTGAAGGGACAGGGGATGTTCAGCCCCAGCATTTT. Translation gives CASSEGTGDVQPQHF. Based on the CDR3 plus reference TRBV2 and TRBJ1-5, the full variable domain is EPEVTQTPSHQVTQMGQEVILRCVPISNHLYFYWYRQILGQKVEFLVSFYNNEISEKSEIFDDQFSVERPDGSNFTLKIRSTKLEDSAMYFCASSEGTGDVQPQHFGDGTRLSIL.

This chain uses TRBV28 with TRBJ2-1; D ambiguous. CDR3 length: 12 residues. In germline, CDR1 is MDHEN, CDR2 SYDVKM. V shed 4 bases and J shed 15 bases, with 16 bases lying between them. In DNA form, the CDR3 reads TGTGCCAGCAGTTCCGTGCCTCGGTCCACGTTCTTC. Its protein product is CASSSVPRSTFF.

The chain carries TRBV11-1 and TRBJ2-1; 7 bases agree with TRBD1. Losses at the gene ends were 5 bases for V and 0 bases for J; bases not matched to a gene: 4. Germline V gives CDR1 SGHAT, CDR2 FQDESV (reference sequence). The CDR3 extends over 15 amino acids. CDR3 DNA: TGTGCCAGCAGCCCCGGGACAGACTCCTACAATGAGCAGTTCTTC. It is translated as CASSPGTDSYNEQFF.

This clone was found once. The CDR3 spells CASSLMGQNTGELFF. DNA for the CDR3: TGCGCCAGCAGCCTCATGGGACAGAACACCGGGGAGCTGTTTTTT. The chain recombines TRBV5-1 with TRBJ2-2; D may be TRBD1 (6 bases). CDR3 length: 15 amino acids. V was trimmed by 4 bases and J by 1 base, leaving 11 bases between them. The germline V gene encodes CDR1 SGHRS and CDR2 YFSETQ.

The chain has TRBV18 and TRBJ2-5; maybe TRBD2 (6 bases). Looked up from germline, CDR1 is KGHSH and CDR2 is LQKENI. Trimming removed 1 base from V and 7 bases from J, with 13 bases in between. This CDR3 has 14 residues. In DNA form, the CDR3 reads TGTGCCAGCTCACCACGGGAGGCAGAAGGGACCCAGTACTTC. Protein product: CASSPREAEGTQYF.

The V and J genes are TRBV7-3 and TRBJ1-2; TRBD1 is a possible D gene (5 bases). CDR3 length equals 13 residues. The V end was cut by 6 bases, the J end by 3 bases, with 11 bases between. Germline V gene data show CDR1 as SGHTA and CDR2 as FQGTGA. This CDR3 is CASSRGGDYGYTF. CDR3 sequence (DNA): TGTGCCAGCAGTCGCGGGGGGGACTATGGCTACACCTTC.

The chain employs TRBV3-1 (or the pseudogene TRBV3-2) and TRBJ2-5, with D uncertain. Germline V gene lookup returns CDR1 LGHDT and CDR2 YNNKEL (reference sequence). The CDR3 consists of 12 residues. V shed 7 bases and J shed 5 bases, with 11 bases lying between them. The DNA for the CDR3 is TGTGCCAGCACCCCCCTGAGGGAGACCCAGTACTTC. Protein sequence: CASTPLRETQYF.